Following are 31 T cell receptor beta chains from one sample sequenced in a study of blood T cell repertoires in COVID-19 (dated by TCRdb to about 2020). The library was produced with the immunoSEQ multiplex PCR assay. TCRdb stores this immuneACCESS table with in-frame sequences only. Part of the clones is absent; in the studies checked, under half of the shortfall reflects unresolved V genes, and no reason is known for the rest. This sample gives about 210,000 clones in total; roughly 90% of them show up just once. The ten largest account for more than 4.5% of the sample. Sequencing was done on a sample of peripheral blood. The receptors stem from a woman aged 40 to 55 with acute or convalescent COVID-19.

V usage is TRBV11-2 and J usage is TRBJ1-5, with 7 nucleotides matching TRBD1. CDR1 is SGHAT, CDR2 FQNNGV, per germline. The CDR3 extends over 15 amino acids. V was pared by 4 bases and J by 5 bases, with 8 bases of the junction left unmatched. For the CDR3, the DNA is TGTGCCAGCAGCTCCTTCCAGGGGGAGGATCAGCCCCAGCATTTT. Protein product: CASSSFQGEDQPQHF. The whole variable domain, filled in from reference TRBV11-2 and TRBJ1-5, reads EAGVAQSPRYKIIEKRQSVAFWCNPISGHATLYWYQQILGQGPKLLIQFQNNGVVDDSQLPKDRFSAERLKGVDSTLKIQPAKLEDSAVYLCASSSFQGEDQPQHFGDGTRLSIL.

This chain connects TRBV10-3 to TRBJ1-1; D remains unclear. V gave up 4 bases and J gave up 7 bases, with 10 bases separating them. Germline lookup yields CDR1 ENHRY and CDR2 SYGVKD. The CDR3 spans 12 residues. The CDR3 nucleotides read TGTGCCATCAGTGGTTGGAGCAGTGAAGCTTTCTTT. This gives the protein CAISGWSSEAFF.

The chain joins TRBV5-1 to TRBJ2-2; D uncertain. Trimming cost V 2 bases and J 2 bases, with 10 bases left between them. The germline V gene has CDR1 SGHRS and CDR2 YFSETQ. The CDR3 has 15 amino acids. CDR3 sequence reads: CASSLIQTNTGELFF. DNA for the CDR3: TGCGCCAGCAGCTTAATACAGACAAACACCGGGGAGCTGTTTTTT. The full variable domain, rest sourced from reference TRBV5-1 and TRBJ2-2, is KAGVTQTPRYLIKTRGQQVTLSCSPISGHRSVSWYQQTPGQGLQFLFEYFSETQRNKGNFPGRFSGRQFSNSRSEMNVSTLELGDSALYLCASSLIQTNTGELFFGEGSRLTVL.

The rearrangement joins TRBV5-8 to TRBJ2-1; tentatively, D is TRBD2 (5 bases). The germline CDR1 and CDR2 sequences are SGHTS and YDEGEE. V lost 3 bases to trimming and J lost 8 bases, with 18 bases between them. This CDR3 contains 15 residues. CDR3 protein: CASSSLFRGSDEQFF. CDR3 nucleotides: TGTGCCAGCAGCTCCCTCTTCCGGGGATCGGATGAGCAGTTCTTC.

The CDR3 sequence is CASSKVGAAGGINQPQHF. CDR3 nucleotide sequence: TGTGCCAGCAGCAAAGTCGGGGCGGCAGGGGGCATCAATCAGCCCCAGCATTTT. This rearrangement joins TRBV21-1 to TRBJ1-5; the table's D call, TRBD1, was not checked against the DNA. TRBV21-1 is labeled a pseudogene. CDR3 length: 18 residues.

The chain recombines TRBV25-1 with TRBJ1-2; D is unresolved. Per the germline V gene, CDR1 is MGHDK and CDR2 is SYGVNS. The CDR3 is 11 amino acids. V lost 1 base to trimming and J lost 8 bases, with 5 bases between them. The CDR3 reads CASSESVGYTF. As DNA, the CDR3 is TGTGCCAGCAGTGAATCGGTCGGCTACACCTTC.

This rearrangement joins TRBV7-6 to TRBJ1-3; 7 bases align to TRBD1. The CDR3 runs to 19 residues. The junction had 11 bases not matched to a gene; V was cut back by 0 bases and J by 0 bases. The V gene's germline CDR1 is SGHVS and CDR2 FNYEAQ. The DNA of the CDR3 is TGTGCCAGCAGCTTAGCTGGCCCATTGACAGGGCACTCTGGAAACACCATATATTTT. Translating gives CASSLAGPLTGHSGNTIYF.

This chain joins TRBV5-1 and TRBJ2-3, with a weak D call TRBD1 (5 bases). CDR3 size: 14 residues. V shed 2 bases and J shed 2 bases, with 9 bases lying between them. CDR1 is SGHRS and CDR2 is YFSETQ in the germline V gene. This chain's CDR3 is CASSFGAVTDTQYF. The CDR3 nucleotides are TGCGCCAGCAGCTTTGGGGCAGTCACAGATACGCAGTATTTT.

The chain joins TRBV3-1 (or the pseudogene TRBV3-2) to TRBJ2-1, with 10 bases fitting TRBD2. Germline lookup yields CDR1 LGHDT and CDR2 YNNKEL (reference sequence). This CDR3 contains 15 residues. Trimming cost V 0 bases and J 8 bases; bases outside gene matches: 4. The CDR3 spells CASSQDDLAGDEQFF. DNA of the CDR3: TGTGCCAGCAGCCAAGACGACCTAGCGGGGGATGAGCAGTTCTTC.

The V and J genes are TRBV6-5 and TRBJ2-5, with TRBD2 identical over 10 bases. The CDR3 extends over 15 amino acids. CDR1 is MNHEY and CDR2 is SVGAGI in the germline V gene. DNA of the CDR3: TGTGCTTCCATCGCTAGCGGGGGCTACCAAGAGACCCAGTACTTC. This sequence encodes CASIASGGYQETQYF.

The rearrangement uses TRBV7-2 and TRBJ2-1; 9 bases line up with TRBD2. Germline CDR1 SGHTA, CDR2 FQGNSA. CDR3 length equals 16 residues. With V trimmed by 6 bases and J by 8 bases, 14 bases remained unmatched. CDR3 sequence (DNA): TGTGCCAGCAGGCTTAGAGGGCGGGGGGGCGGCTATGAGCAGTTCTTC. Translation gives CASRLRGRGGGYEQFF.

J is TRBJ1-2 and V is TRBV19; TRBD1 matches at 8 bases. Unmatched junction bases numbered 2, after V lost 7 bases and J lost 4 bases. Germline CDR1 LNHDA, CDR2 SQIVND (reference sequence). There are 12 residues in the CDR3. In DNA, the CDR3 is TGTGCCAGTATACAGGGGGGCTATGGCTACACCTTC. It specifies CASIQGGYGYTF.

This clone was found once. V usage is TRBV2 and J usage is TRBJ2-7, with TRBD1 matching 10 bases. The germline CDR1 and CDR2 sequences are SNHLY and FYNNEI. This CDR3 comprises 14 residues. The V segment lost 3 bases and the J segment 6 bases; nucleotides outside the gene matches: 5. DNA for the CDR3: TGTGCCAGCAGTGACGTTGGACAGGGGGGCGAGCAGTACGTC. Translation: CASSDVGQGGEQYV.

The V call is TRBV5-1, the J call TRBJ2-1; 9 bases are a match to TRBD2. CDR1 and CDR2 from the germline V gene are SGHRS and YFSETQ. This CDR3 comprises 16 residues. V gave up 6 bases and J gave up 10 bases; unmatched junction bases: 17. CDR3 coding DNA: TGCGCCAGCAACCCCAACGGAGCGGGGGGCCACGGGGAGCAGTTCTTC. Protein product: CASNPNGAGGHGEQFF.

The chain employs TRBV18 and TRBJ1-2; weak D call: TRBD1 (5 bases). Germline V gene data show CDR1 as KGHSH and CDR2 as LQKENI. The CDR3 totals 15 residues. V was cut by 4 bases and J by 3 bases, with 15 bases left in between. DNA of the CDR3: TGTGCCAGCTCACTTGCCGGGACGGGGGACTATGGCTACACCTTC. Protein product: CASSLAGTGDYGYTF.

The V gene is TRBV14, the J gene TRBJ1-2; unclear D gene. The CDR3 has 15 amino acids. Germline loops: CDR1 SGHDN, CDR2 FVKESK. Trimming took off 4 bases at V and 8 bases at J, with 20 bases between the two ends. The CDR3 nucleotides are TGTGCCAGCAGCCCGACGACCCGGGTAGGAGGCGGCTACACCTTC. Its protein product is CASSPTTRVGGGYTF.

This clone was recorded once. V gene TRBV2 combines with J gene TRBJ1-4; D is unresolved. The CDR3 length is 13 residues. V lost 5 bases and J 8 bases, leaving 12 bases between the germline ends. Germline CDR1 is SNHLY and CDR2 is FYNNEI. The CDR3 region is CASSTLRREKLFF. In DNA form, the CDR3 reads TGTGCCAGCAGTACACTACGGCGGGAAAAACTGTTTTTT.

This clone was detected only once. The J gene is TRBJ2-5, the V gene TRBV23-1; no firm D call. TRBV23-1 is flagged as an ORF with uncertain function. The CDR3 consists of 14 residues. Trimming stripped 4 bases from V and 0 bases from J, with 9 bases between. The CDR3 sequence is CASSRDTDQETQYF. The CDR3 nucleotides read TGCGCCAGCAGTCGCGACACCGACCAAGAGACCCAGTACTTC.

The rearrangement uses TRBV5-6 and TRBJ1-2; D call uncertain. Trimming removed 5 bases from V and 10 bases from J, with 18 bases in between. The germline V gene has CDR1 SGHDT and CDR2 YYEEEE. The CDR3 consists of 13 residues. The CDR3 DNA is TGTGCCAGCAGTCTCCCGTTCGCCCAGGACTACACCTTC. Its protein product is CASSLPFAQDYTF.

The chain has TRBV6-1 and TRBJ2-2, with D tentatively TRBD2 (6 bases). Looked up from germline, CDR1 is MNHNS and CDR2 is SASEGT. This CDR3 is built from 15 residues. Between the trimmed V and J ends, which lost 2 bases and 1 base, there was a span of 8 bases. CDR3 sequence (DNA): TGTGCCAGCAGTGAACGGGACTGGAACACCGGGGAGCTGTTTTTT. This codes for CASSERDWNTGELFF.

The V and J genes are TRBV29-1 and TRBJ2-5; a weak D match, TRBD1 (6 bases). V was trimmed by 8 bases and J by 5 bases, leaving 21 bases between them. CDR1 and CDR2 (germline): SQVTM, ANQGSEA. The CDR3 contains 14 residues. The CDR3 sequence is CSILPGYQGETQYF. In nucleotides, the CDR3 is TGCAGCATTCTCCCGGGCTACCAGGGGGAGACCCAGTACTTC.

V is TRBV15 and J is TRBJ2-7, with TRBD2 as a possible D gene (6 bases). Between the trimmed V and J ends, which lost 4 bases and 6 bases, there was a span of 16 bases. The CDR3 totals 14 residues. Germline CDR1 LNHNV, CDR2 YYDKDF (reference sequence). The CDR3 loop reads CATSTQGGLREQYV. For the CDR3, the DNA is TGTGCCACCAGCACCCAGGGAGGTTTACGCGAGCAGTACGTC.

This chain links TRBV12-3 or TRBV12-4 with TRBJ2-7; the D is unclear. Trimming stripped 3 bases from V and 1 base from J, with 4 bases between. CDR3 size: 12 residues. CDR3 in amino acids: CASSFGSYEQYV. CDR3 in DNA: TGTGCCAGCAGTTTCGGGTCCTACGAGCAGTACGTC.

The sample holds many counts of this clone. This rearrangement joins TRBV6-5 to TRBJ2-7; 9 positions match TRBD2. Trimming took 4 bases from V and 2 from J; bases not matched to a gene: 6. The CDR3 is 15 residues long. Germline CDR1 MNHEY, CDR2 SVGAGI. The CDR3 spells CASSFGTSCAYEQYV. For the CDR3, the DNA is TGTGCCAGCAGTTTCGGGACTAGCTGTGCCTACGAGCAGTACGTC.

The CDR3 DNA follows: TGCGCCAGCAGCGTACAGGGGAGTGGGGCCAACGTCCTGACTTTC. Amino acids: CASSVQGSGANVLTF. This chain connects TRBV5-1 to TRBJ2-6; the match to TRBD1 covers 7 bases. The CDR3 runs to 15 residues. The germline CDR1 and CDR2 sequences are SGHRS and YFSETQ. After removal of 4 bases from V and 3 bases from J, the junction contained 4 bases not matched to a gene.

This chain connects TRBV10-2 to TRBJ1-2; D gene unclear. This CDR3 region has 12 residues. Trimming pared 4 bases from V and 4 bases from J, leaving 7 bases between. Germline values: CDR1 WSHSY, CDR2 SAAADI. CDR3 bases: TGCGCCAGCAGTGCCGGGAGCTATGGCTACACCTTC. It is translated as CASSAGSYGYTF.

The V gene is TRBV4-1, the J gene TRBJ1-5, with TRBD1 identical over 7 bases. Germline assignment: CDR1 MGHRA and CDR2 YSYEKL. Losses at the gene ends were 5 bases for V and 0 bases for J; bases not matched to a gene: 4. This CDR3 region has 15 residues. CDR3 coding DNA: TGCGCCAGCAGCTACCGGGACAGTAGCAATCAGCCCCAGCATTTT. It is translated as CASSYRDSSNQPQHF.

This sequence joins TRBV9 and TRBJ2-1; 8 bases align to TRBD2. This CDR3 is 17 amino acids long. CDR1 and CDR2 from the germline V gene are SGDLS and YYNGEE. With 4 bases clipped from V and 7 bases from J, the junction kept 16 bases outside the gene matches. This CDR3 reads CASSFRPTAGGPNEQFF. For the CDR3, the DNA is TGTGCCAGCAGCTTCAGACCCACGGCGGGGGGTCCGAATGAGCAGTTCTTC.

The V gene is TRBV7-3, the J gene TRBJ2-5; possibly TRBD2 for D (7 bases). The CDR3 is made up of 16 amino acids. Trimming took 0 bases from V and 1 from J, leaving 12 bases between them. CDR1 and CDR2 from the germline V gene are SGHTA and FQGTGA. CDR3 region: CASSLTRGAIQETQYF. The DNA for the CDR3 is TGTGCCAGCAGCTTAACCCGGGGGGCGATCCAAGAGACCCAGTACTTC. The complete variable domain, with remaining parts taken from reference TRBV7-3 and TRBJ2-5, reads GAGVSQTPSNKVTEKGKYVELRCDPISGHTALYWYRQSLGQGPEFLIYFQGTGAADDSGLPNDRFFAVRPEGSVSTLKIQRTERGDSAVYLCASSLTRGAIQETQYFGPGTRLLVL.

The chain recombines TRBV3-1 (or the pseudogene TRBV3-2) with TRBJ2-2; unclear D gene. Looked up from germline, CDR1 is LGHDT and CDR2 is YNNKEL (reference sequence). The ends were cut back, 1 base at V and 1 base at J, with 4 bases in the middle. This CDR3 region has 14 residues. CDR3 loop: CASSQVLNTGELFF. In DNA form, the CDR3 reads TGTGCCAGCAGCCAAGTCTTGAACACCGGGGAGCTGTTTTTT.

The gene calls are TRBV27 and TRBJ2-7, with 9 bases identical to TRBD1. This CDR3 is built from 18 residues. Losses at the gene ends were 6 bases for V and 4 bases for J; bases not matched to a gene: 19. CDR1 is MNHEY, CDR2 SMNVEV, per germline (reference sequence). Here the CDR3 DNA reads TGTGCCAGCAGCCGTAGACAGGGGGTCCCGGGTGTGAGATACGAGCAGTACGTC. Amino acid sequence: CASSRRQGVPGVRYEQYV.